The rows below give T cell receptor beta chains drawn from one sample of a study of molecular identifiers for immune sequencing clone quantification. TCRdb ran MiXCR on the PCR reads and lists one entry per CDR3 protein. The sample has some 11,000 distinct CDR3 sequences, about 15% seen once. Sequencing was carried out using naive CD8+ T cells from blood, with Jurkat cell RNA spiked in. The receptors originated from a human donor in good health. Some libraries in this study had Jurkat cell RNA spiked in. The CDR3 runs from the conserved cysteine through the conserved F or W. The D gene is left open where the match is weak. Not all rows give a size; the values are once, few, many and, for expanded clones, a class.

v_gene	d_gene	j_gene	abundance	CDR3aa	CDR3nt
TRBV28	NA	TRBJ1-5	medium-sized	CASSPSSQGGVQPQHF	TGTGCCAGCAGTCCCTCCTCGCAGGGAGGGGTTCAGCCCCAGCATTTT
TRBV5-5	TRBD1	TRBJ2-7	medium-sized	CASSFGTGGDEQYF	TGTGCCAGCAGCTTTGGGACAGGGGGCGACGAGCAGTACTTC
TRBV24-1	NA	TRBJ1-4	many	CATSDPDKNEKLFF	TGTGCCACCAGTGATCCCGACAAGAATGAAAAACTGTTTTTT
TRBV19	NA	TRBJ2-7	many	CASSIVTGKFVEQYF	TGTGCCAGTAGTATAGTTACAGGGAAGTTCGTCGAGCAGTACTTC
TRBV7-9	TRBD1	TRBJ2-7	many	CASSPRDRVDSEQYF	TGTGCCAGCAGCCCTCGGGACAGGGTCGATAGCGAGCAGTACTTC
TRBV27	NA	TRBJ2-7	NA	CAGSFRESSYEQYF	TGTGCCGGCAGTTTCCGTGAAAGCTCCTACGAGCAGTACTTC
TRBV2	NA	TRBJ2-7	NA	CASSEGEGVLSYEQYF	TGTGCCAGCAGTGAAGGAGAGGGGGTGTTATCCTACGAGCAGTACTTC
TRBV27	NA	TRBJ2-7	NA	CASSPNPYEQYF	TGTGCCAGCAGTCCTAACCCCTACGAGCAGTACTTC
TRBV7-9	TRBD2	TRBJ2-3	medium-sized	CASIPQRGTTTDTQYF	TGTGCCAGCATCCCCCAGCGGGGAACTACCACAGATACGCAGTATTTT
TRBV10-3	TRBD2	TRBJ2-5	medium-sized	CAISESSASGTETQYF	TGTGCCATCAGTGAGTCTTCCGCTAGCGGGACGGAGACCCAGTACTTC
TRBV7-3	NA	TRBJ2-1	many	CASSLLGADNEQFF	TGTGCCAGCAGCTTACTGGGGGCGGATAATGAGCAGTTCTTC
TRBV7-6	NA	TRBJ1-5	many	CASSPRPGPDQPQHF	TGTGCCAGCAGCCCAAGACCAGGACCAGATCAGCCCCAGCATTTT
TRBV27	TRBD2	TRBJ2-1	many	CASSLGTSGSSEQFF	TGTGCCAGCAGTTTAGGGACTAGCGGGAGTTCTGAGCAGTTCTTC
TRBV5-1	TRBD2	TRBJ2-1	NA	CASSLWTSGRTGEFF	TGCGCCAGCAGCTTGTGGACTAGCGGGAGGACTGGGGAGTTCTTC
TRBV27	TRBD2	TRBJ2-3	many	CASSLSTAGGLPDTQYF	TGTGCCAGCAGTTTGTCGACAGCGGGGGGCTTGCCAGATACGCAGTATTTT
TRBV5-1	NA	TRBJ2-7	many	CASSLGRTPYEQYF	TGCGCCAGCAGCTTGGGACGAACGCCCTACGAGCAGTACTTC
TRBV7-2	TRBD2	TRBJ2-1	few	CASSLILAGYTVAYNEQFF	TGTGCCAGCAGCCTGATACTAGCGGGGTATACGGTCGCATACAATGAGCAGTTCTTC